The present entry profiles one T cell receptor beta chain with its context. The record originates from a study of blood T cell repertoires in COVID-19. This table comes from immunoSEQ multiplex PCR, and its TCRdb copy is limited to in-frame clones, with some not included. The top ten clones hold around 4% of a sample with fewer than 120,000 clones, less than 85% of them seen once. Germline V CDR1 and CDR2: SGHKS, YYEKEE (reference sequence). V shed 4 bases, J shed 4 bases, and the junction held 9 bases outside the gene matches. This CDR3 spans 15 amino acids. The sample comprised peripheral blood. V usage is TRBV5-5 and J usage is TRBJ2-7, with 9 bases fitting TRBD2. This receptor was obtained from an elderly woman with acute or convalescent COVID-19. CDR3 DNA sequence: TGTGCCAGCAGCCTCCGGGCGGGGGGGAAATACGAGCAGTACTTC. It yields the protein CASSLRAGGKYEQYF.